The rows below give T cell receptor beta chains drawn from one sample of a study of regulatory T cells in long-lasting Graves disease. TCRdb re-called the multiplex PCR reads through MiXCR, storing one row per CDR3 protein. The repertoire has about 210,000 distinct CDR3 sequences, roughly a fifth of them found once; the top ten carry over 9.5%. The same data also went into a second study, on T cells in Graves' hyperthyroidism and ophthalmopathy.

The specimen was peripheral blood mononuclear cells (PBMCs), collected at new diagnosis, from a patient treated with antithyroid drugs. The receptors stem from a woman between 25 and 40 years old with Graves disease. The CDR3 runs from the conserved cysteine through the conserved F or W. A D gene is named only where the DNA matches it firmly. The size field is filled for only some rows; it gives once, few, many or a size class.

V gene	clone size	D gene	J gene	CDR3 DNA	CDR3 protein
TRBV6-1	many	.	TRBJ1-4	TGTGCCAGCAGAACGACCGGGACTGAAAAACTGTTTTTT	CASRTTGTEKLFF
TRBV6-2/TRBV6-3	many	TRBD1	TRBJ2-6	TGTGCCCATTCCGGGACAGGGAGCTCTGGGGCCAACGTCCTGACTTTC	CAHSGTGSSGANVLTF
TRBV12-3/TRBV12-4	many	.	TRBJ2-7	TGTGCCAGCAGTTTAATCCGCTCCTACGAGCAGTACTTC	CASSLIRSYEQYF
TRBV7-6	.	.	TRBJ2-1	TGTGCCAGCAGCTCCCCCAGGGGGGAGAACTACAATGAGCAGTTCTTC	CASSSPRGENYNEQFF
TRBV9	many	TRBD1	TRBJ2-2	TGTGCCAGCACGCGGGACAGGGGTACCGGGGAGCTGTTTTTT	CASTRDRGTGELFF
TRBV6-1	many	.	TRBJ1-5	TGTGCCAGCACCCCTAGGGCAGCGTCGAATCAGCCCCAGCATTTT	CASTPRAASNQPQHF
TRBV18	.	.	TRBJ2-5	TGTGCCAGCGCCGCCCAAGAGACCCAGTACTTC	CASAAQETQYF
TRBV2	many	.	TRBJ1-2	TGTGCCAGCAGCATCCTTCTGGGGGCTAACTATGGCTACACCTTC	CASSILLGANYGYTF
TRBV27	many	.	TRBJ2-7	TGTGCCAGCAGTTCGTTTCACCCATCGGAGCGCGAGCAGTACTTC	CASSSFHPSEREQYF
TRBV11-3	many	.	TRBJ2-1	TGTGCCAGCAGCTTGGGGCTCTACAATGAGCAGTTCTTC	CASSLGLYNEQFF
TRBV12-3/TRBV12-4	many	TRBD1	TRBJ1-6	TGTGCCAGCAGTTTCCAGGGGGCTTCACCCCTCCACTTT	CASSFQGASPLHF
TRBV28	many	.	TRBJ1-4	TGTGCCAGCAGTTTATTAGCGGGGGTGCCCGAAAAACTGTTTTTT	CASSLLAGVPEKLFF
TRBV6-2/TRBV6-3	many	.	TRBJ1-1	TGTGCCAGCAGCCCCCGGTCCTCCGGGGGGGGCACTGAAGCTTTCTTT	CASSPRSSGGGTEAFF
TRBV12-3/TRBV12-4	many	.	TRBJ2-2	TGTGCCAGCGGGCACTGGGCCAACACCGGGGAGCTGTTTTTT	CASGHWANTGELFF
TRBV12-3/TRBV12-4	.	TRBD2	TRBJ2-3	TGTGCCAGCAAACTGGCGGGGGGCACAGATACGCAGTATTTT	CASKLAGGTDTQYF
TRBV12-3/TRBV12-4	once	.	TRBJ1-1	TGTGCCAGCACAAGGGATTTCGACACTGAAGCTTTCTTT	CASTRDFDTEAFF
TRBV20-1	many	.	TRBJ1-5	TGCAGTGCTAGCGTACGGCATAGCAATCAGCCCCAGCATTTT	CSASVRHSNQPQHF
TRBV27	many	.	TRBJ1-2	TGTGCCAGCCAAAGGGGGACTAACTATGGCTACACCTTC	CASQRGTNYGYTF
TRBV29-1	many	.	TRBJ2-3	TGCAGCTACAACCCGGAGGCAGGGGGCACAGATACGCAGTATTTT	CSYNPEAGGTDTQYF
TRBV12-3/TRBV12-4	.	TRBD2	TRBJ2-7	TGTGCCAGCAGTCCGGGACTAGCGAAAAGGTCCTACGAGCAGTACTTC	CASSPGLAKRSYEQYF
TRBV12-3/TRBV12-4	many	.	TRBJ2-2	TGTGCCAGCAGTTTTTGGCAGGGTGGGAACACCGGGGAGCTGTTTTTT	CASSFWQGGNTGELFF
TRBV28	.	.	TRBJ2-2	TGTGCCAGCAGCCTTGTGGAAACCGGGGAGCTGTTTTTT	CASSLVETGELFF
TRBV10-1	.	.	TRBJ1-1	TGCGCCAGCAGTGAGTCGAAGAGGGTTACTGAAGCTTTCTTT	CASSESKRVTEAFF
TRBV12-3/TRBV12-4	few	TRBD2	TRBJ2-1	TGTGCCAGCATTACTAGCGGGTTCCTCTACAATGAGCAGTTCTTC	CASITSGFLYNEQFF
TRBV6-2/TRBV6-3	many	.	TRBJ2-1	TGTGCCAGCAGTTGGGGGGGCCTGAGCTCCTACAATGAGCAGTTCTTC	CASSWGGLSSYNEQFF
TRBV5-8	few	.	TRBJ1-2	TGTGCCAGCAGAAGGGTTATCAACTATGGCTACACCTTC	CASRRVINYGYTF
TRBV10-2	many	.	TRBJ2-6	TGCGCCAGCAGTGAGTCGGGCGCTCGTGAGGCCAACGTCCTGACTTTC	CASSESGAREANVLTF
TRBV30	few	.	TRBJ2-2	TGTGCCTGGAGTGTGTACGTGGGGGAGCTGTTTTTT	CAWSVYVGELFF
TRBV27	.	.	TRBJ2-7	TGTGCCAGCAGTTTATTTGGCGAGCAGTACTTC	CASSLFGEQYF
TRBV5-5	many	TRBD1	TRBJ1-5	TGTGCCAGCAGCTTGGGGGTGGACAGGGTTTATCAGCCCCAGCATTTT	CASSLGVDRVYQPQHF
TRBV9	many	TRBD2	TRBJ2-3	TGTGCCAGCAGCGGGGGGGGAGCGGGAGAGACAGATACGCAGTATTTT	CASSGGGAGETDTQYF
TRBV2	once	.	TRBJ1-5	TGTGCCAGCAGTGAAGCGGGGTGGCAGCCCCAGCATTTT	CASSEAGWQPQHF
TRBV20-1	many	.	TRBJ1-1	TGCAGTGCTAGTGGGGGCAGGTCGAACACTGAAGCTTTCTTT	CSASGGRSNTEAFF
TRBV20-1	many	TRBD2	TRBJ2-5	TGCAGTGCTTCACGGGGACTAGCGGGCGTTCTTCAAGAGACCCAGTACTTC	CSASRGLAGVLQETQYF
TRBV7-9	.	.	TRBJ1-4	TGTGCCAGCAGCTTAGCGGCGGGCACTAATGAAAAACTGTTTTTT	CASSLAAGTNEKLFF
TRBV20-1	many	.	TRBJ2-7	TGCAGTGCTAGAGATTTGTTAGCCGGAGAGGAGCAGTACTTC	CSARDLLAGEEQYF
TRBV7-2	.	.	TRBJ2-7	TGTGCCAGCAGCATGGACGGCTACGAGCAGTACTTC	CASSMDGYEQYF
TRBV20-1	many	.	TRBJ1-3	TGCAGTGCTAGAGATCAAGGGAGACTGCGAAACACCATATATTTT	CSARDQGRLRNTIYF
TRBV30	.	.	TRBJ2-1	TGTGCCTGGAGTCCTCGAACAGGCGGCCCCTACAATGAGCAGTTCTTC	CAWSPRTGGPYNEQFF
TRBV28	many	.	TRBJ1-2	TGTGCCAGCAGTGAGAGGGAGAATGGCTACACCTTC	CASSERENGYTF
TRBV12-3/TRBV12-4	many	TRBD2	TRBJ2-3	TGTGCCAGCAGTCCACTAGCGGGGGGGCCTCCGGATACGCAGTATTTT	CASSPLAGGPPDTQYF
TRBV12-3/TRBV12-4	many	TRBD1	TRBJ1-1	TGTGCCAGCAGTCTGACAGGGGGGCTTGAAGCTTTCTTT	CASSLTGGLEAFF
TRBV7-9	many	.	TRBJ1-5	TGTGCCAGCAGCTTAGATCTGTCTCCCCAGCATTTT	CASSLDLSPQHF
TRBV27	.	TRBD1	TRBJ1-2	TGTGCCAGCAGTTTAGAGACCGGGACAGGGGGCCGAGGCTACACCTTC	CASSLETGTGGRGYTF
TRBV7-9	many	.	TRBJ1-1	TGTGCCAGCAGCTTCGAAACGGGGGGCGGGGCTTTCTTT	CASSFETGGGAFF
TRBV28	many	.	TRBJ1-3	TGTGCCAGCAGTTTATGGGGGCGGTTCTCTGGAAACACCATATATTTT	CASSLWGRFSGNTIYF
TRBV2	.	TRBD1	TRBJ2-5	TGTGCCAGCGTACAGGGGACCGCCCAAGAGACCCAGTACTTC	CASVQGTAQETQYF
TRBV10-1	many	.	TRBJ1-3	TGCGCCAGCAGTTCCAGTATTCCTGGAAACACCATATATTTT	CASSSSIPGNTIYF
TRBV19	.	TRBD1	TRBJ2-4	TGTGCCAGTAGAGGGACAGTAGCCAAAAACATTCAGTACTTC	CASRGTVAKNIQYF
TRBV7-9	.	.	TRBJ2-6	TGTGCCAGCAGCTTAGCTGGTTCTGGGGCCAACGTCCTGACTTTC	CASSLAGSGANVLTF